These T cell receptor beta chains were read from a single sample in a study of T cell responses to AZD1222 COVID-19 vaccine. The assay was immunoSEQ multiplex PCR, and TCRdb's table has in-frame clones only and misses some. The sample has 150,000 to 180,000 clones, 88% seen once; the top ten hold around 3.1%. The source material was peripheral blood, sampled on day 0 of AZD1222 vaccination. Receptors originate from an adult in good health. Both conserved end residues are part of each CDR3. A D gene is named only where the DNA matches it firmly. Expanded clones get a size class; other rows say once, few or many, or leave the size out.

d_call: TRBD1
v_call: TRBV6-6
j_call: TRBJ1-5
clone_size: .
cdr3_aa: CASTKIQGYSNQPQHF
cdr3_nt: TGTGCCAGCACCAAGATACAGGGGTATAGCAATCAGCCCCAGCATTTT

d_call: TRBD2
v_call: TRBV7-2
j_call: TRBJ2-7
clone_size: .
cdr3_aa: CASSLDGSGTSYEQYF
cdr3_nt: TGTGCCAGCAGCTTAGACGGTAGCGGGACTTCCTACGAGCAGTACTTC

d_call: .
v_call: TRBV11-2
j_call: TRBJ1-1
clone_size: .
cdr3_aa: CASSLRTGGDTEAFF
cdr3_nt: TGTGCCAGCAGCCTTAGGACGGGGGGAGACACTGAAGCTTTCTTT

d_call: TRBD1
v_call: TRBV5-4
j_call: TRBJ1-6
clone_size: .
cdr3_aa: CASSLQGPYNSPLHF
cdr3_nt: TGTGCCAGCAGCTTACAGGGGCCCTATAATTCACCCCTCCACTTT

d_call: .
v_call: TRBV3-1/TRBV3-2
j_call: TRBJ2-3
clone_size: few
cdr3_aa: CASSQETGDTQYF
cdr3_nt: TGTGCCAGCAGCCAAGAAACGGGGGATACGCAGTATTTT

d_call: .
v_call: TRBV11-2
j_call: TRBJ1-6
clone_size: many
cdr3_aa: CASSHPKGVGSYNSPLHF
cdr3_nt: TGTGCCAGCAGCCACCCTAAGGGGGTGGGGTCCTATAATTCACCCCTCCACTTT

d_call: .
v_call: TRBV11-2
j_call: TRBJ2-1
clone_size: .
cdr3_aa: CASSLSEGGNEQFF
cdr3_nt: TGTGCCAGCAGCTTAAGTGAAGGTGGTAATGAGCAGTTCTTC

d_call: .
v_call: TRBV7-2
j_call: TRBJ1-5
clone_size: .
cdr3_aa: CASSLGGGDMHF
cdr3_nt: TGTGCCAGCAGCTTAGGGGGGGGTGATATGCATTTT

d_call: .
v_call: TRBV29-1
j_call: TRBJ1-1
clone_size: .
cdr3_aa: CSGGHTNTEAFF
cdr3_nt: TGCAGCGGGGGACACACGAACACTGAAGCTTTCTTT

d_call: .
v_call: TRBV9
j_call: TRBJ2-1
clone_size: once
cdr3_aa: CASSPRVVDEQFF
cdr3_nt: TGTGCCAGCAGCCCCCGGGTGGTAGATGAGCAGTTCTTC

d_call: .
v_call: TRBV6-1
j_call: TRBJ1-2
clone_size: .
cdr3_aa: CASSDRGRNYGYTF
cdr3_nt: TGTGCCAGCAGTGATCGGGGTCGGAACTATGGCTACACCTTC

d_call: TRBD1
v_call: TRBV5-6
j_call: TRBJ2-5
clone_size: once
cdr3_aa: CASSTGTGTETQYF
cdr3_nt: TGTGCCAGCAGCACCGGGACAGGGACGGAGACCCAGTACTTC

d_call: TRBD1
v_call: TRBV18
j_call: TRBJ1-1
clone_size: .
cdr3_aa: CASSPPGTGVMNTEAFF
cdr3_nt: TGTGCCAGCTCACCACCCGGGACAGGGGTTATGAACACTGAAGCTTTCTTT

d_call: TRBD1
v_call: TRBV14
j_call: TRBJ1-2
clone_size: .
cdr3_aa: CASSQEGTGYAYGYTF
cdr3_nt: TGTGCCAGCAGCCAAGAAGGGACAGGGTATGCCTATGGCTACACCTTC

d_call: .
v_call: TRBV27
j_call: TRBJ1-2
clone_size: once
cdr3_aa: CASSTRDGANYGYTF
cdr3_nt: TGTGCCAGCAGTACCCGGGACGGCGCTAACTATGGCTACACCTTC

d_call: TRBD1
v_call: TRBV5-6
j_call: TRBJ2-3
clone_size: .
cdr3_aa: CASSAYRTGLTDTQYF
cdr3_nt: TGTGCCAGCAGCGCCTACCGGACAGGCCTCACAGATACGCAGTATTTT

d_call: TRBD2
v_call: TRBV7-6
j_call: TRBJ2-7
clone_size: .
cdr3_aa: CASSLVGRGRGLREQYF
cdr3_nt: TGTGCCAGCAGCTTGGTCGGACGGGGAAGGGGACTACGCGAGCAGTACTTC

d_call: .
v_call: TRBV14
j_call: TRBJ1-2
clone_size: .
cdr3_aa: CASSQDTASSGYTF
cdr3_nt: TGTGCCAGCAGCCAAGATACAGCGAGCTCGGGCTACACCTTC

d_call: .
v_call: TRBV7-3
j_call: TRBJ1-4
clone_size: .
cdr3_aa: CASSLDAARGEEKLFF
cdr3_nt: TGTGCCAGCAGCTTAGATGCCGCCAGGGGAGAGGAAAAACTGTTTTTT

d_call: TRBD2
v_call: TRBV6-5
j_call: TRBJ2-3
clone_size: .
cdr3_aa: CASSYGLAGDTDTQYF
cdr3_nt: TGTGCCAGCAGTTACGGGCTAGCGGGGGACACAGATACGCAGTATTTT

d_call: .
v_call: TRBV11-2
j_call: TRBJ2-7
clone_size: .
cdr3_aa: CASSLIGGSYEQYF
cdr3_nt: TGTGCCAGCAGCTTAATTGGGGGCAGCTACGAGCAGTACTTC

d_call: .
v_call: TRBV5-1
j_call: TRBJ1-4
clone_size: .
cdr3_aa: CASSKDTGNEKLFF
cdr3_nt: TGCGCCAGCAGTAAGGACACGGGGAATGAAAAACTGTTTTTT

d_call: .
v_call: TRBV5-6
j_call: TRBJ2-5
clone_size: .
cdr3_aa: CASSTEGQETQYF
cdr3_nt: TGTGCCAGCAGCACCGAGGGTCAAGAGACCCAGTACTTC

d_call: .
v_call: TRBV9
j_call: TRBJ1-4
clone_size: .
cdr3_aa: CASSVGLEGKKLFF
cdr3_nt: TGTGCCAGCAGCGTAGGCCTAGAGGGGAAAAAACTGTTTTTT

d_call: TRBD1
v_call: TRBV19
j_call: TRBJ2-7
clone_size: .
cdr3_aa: CASSTEGGQGIPYEQYF
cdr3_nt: TGTGCCAGTAGTACCGAAGGGGGACAGGGGATCCCCTACGAGCAGTACTTC

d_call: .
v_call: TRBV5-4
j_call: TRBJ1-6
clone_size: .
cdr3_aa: CASSSGGQGVSPLHF
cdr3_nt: TGTGCCAGCAGCTCGGGGGGTCAGGGAGTTTCACCCCTCCACTTT

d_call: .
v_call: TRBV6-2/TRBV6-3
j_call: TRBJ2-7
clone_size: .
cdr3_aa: CASSSTWPLVWEQYF
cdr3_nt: TGTGCCAGCAGTTCCACATGGCCCTTAGTGTGGGAGCAGTACTTC

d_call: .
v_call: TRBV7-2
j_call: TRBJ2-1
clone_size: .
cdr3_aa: CASSLMGGPGIF
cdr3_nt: TGTGCCAGCAGCTTAATGGGGGGCCCGGGCATCTTC

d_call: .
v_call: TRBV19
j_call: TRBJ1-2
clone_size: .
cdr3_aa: CASQLAASYGYTF
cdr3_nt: TGTGCCAGCCAGCTGGCGGCCAGCTATGGCTACACCTTC

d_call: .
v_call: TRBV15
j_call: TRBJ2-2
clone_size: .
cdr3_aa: CATSMTDTGELFF
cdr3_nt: TGTGCCACCAGCATGACGGACACCGGGGAGCTGTTTTTT

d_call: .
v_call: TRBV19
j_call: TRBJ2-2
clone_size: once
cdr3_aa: CASSIQAPTGELFF
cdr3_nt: TGTGCCAGTAGTATACAGGCGCCCACCGGGGAGCTGTTTTTT

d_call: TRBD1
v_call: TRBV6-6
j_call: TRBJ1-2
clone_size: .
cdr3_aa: CASSRQGANGYTF
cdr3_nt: TGTGCCAGCAGTCGACAGGGGGCGAATGGTTACACCTTC

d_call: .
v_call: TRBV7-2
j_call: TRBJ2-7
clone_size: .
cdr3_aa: CASSLAQGTSRYEQYF
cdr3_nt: TGTGCCAGCAGCTTAGCGCAAGGGACTTCACGCTACGAGCAGTACTTC

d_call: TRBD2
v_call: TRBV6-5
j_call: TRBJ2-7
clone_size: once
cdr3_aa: CASSPGLVPNEQYF
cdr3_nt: TGTGCCAGCAGCCCCGGACTAGTGCCCAACGAGCAGTACTTC

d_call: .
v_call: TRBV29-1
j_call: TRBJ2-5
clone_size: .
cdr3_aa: CSVEEEGTEVYQETQYF
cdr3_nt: TGCAGCGTTGAAGAGGAGGGGACAGAAGTGTACCAAGAGACCCAGTACTTC

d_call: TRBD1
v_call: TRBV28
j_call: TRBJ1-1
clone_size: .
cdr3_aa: CASSWDRGPTEAFF
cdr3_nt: TGTGCCAGCAGCTGGGACAGGGGGCCCACTGAAGCTTTCTTT

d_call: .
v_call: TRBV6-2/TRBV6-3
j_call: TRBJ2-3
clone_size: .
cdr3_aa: CASSLELGPHTQYF
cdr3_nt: TGTGCCAGCAGCCTGGAGTTAGGGCCGCATACGCAGTATTTT

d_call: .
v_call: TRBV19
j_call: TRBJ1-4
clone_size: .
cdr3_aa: CASSTRGATNEKLFF
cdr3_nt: TGTGCCAGTAGTACAAGGGGTGCAACTAATGAAAAACTGTTTTTT

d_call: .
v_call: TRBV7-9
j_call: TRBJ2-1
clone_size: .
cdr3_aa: CASSSGPGDLNEQFF
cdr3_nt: TGTGCCAGCAGCTCGGGCCCTGGGGATTTGAATGAGCAGTTCTTC

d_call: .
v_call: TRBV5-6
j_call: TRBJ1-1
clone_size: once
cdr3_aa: CASSSLTPGQAFF
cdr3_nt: TGTGCCAGCAGCTCTCTGACCCCGGGCCAAGCTTTCTTT

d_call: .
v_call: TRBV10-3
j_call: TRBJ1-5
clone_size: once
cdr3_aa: CAISGRPPGHDNQPQHF
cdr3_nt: TGTGCCATCAGTGGGAGGCCCCCGGGACACGACAATCAGCCCCAGCATTTT

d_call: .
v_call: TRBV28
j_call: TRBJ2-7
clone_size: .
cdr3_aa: CASRGAASYEQYF
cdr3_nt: TGTGCCAGCAGGGGGGCGGCCTCCTACGAGCAGTACTTC

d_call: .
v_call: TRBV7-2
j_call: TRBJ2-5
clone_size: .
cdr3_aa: CASSYGGQNQETQYF
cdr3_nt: TGTGCCAGCAGCTACGGGGGGCAGAATCAAGAGACCCAGTACTTC

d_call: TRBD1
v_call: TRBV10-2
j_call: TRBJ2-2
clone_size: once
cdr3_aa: CASSTGADTGELFF
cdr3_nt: TGCGCCAGCAGTACAGGGGCGGACACCGGGGAGCTGTTTTTT

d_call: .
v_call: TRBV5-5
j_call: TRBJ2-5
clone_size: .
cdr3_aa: CASSFYPFSQETQYF
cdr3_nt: TGTGCCAGCAGCTTTTACCCATTTTCTCAAGAGACCCAGTACTTC

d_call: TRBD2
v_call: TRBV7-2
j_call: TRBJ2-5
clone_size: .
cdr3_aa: CASSLELAGSRETQYF
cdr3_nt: TGTGCCAGCAGCTTAGAACTAGCGGGGAGCCGAGAGACCCAGTACTTC

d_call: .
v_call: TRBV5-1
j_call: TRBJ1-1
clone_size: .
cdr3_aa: CASSPQDGNTEAFF
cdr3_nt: TGCGCCAGCAGCCCGCAAGATGGGAACACTGAAGCTTTCTTT

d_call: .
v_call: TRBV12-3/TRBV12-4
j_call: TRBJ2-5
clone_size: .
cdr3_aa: CASRTRREGAQYF
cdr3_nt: TGTGCCAGCAGGACGCGTAGGGAGGGGGCCCAGTACTTC

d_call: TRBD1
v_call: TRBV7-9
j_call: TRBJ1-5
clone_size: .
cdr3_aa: CASSFRGDSNQPQHF
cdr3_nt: TGTGCCAGCAGCTTCAGGGGGGATAGCAATCAGCCCCAGCATTTT

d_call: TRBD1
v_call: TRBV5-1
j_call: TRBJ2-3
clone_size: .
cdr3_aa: CASSFGDRATDTQYF
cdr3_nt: TGCGCCAGCAGCTTTGGGGACAGGGCCACAGATACGCAGTATTTT

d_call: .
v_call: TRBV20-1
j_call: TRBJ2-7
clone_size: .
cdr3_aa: CSASSGILYEQYF
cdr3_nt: TGCAGTGCTAGTTCCGGAATCCTGTACGAGCAGTACTTC

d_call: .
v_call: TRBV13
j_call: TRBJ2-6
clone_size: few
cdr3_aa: CASSWRTAGANVLTF
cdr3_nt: TGTGCCAGCAGCTGGAGGACTGCAGGGGCCAACGTCCTGACTTTC

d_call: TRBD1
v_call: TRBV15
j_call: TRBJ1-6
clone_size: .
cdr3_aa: CATSRDRGPNSPLHF
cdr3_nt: TGTGCCACCAGCAGAGACAGGGGGCCTAATTCACCCCTCCACTTT